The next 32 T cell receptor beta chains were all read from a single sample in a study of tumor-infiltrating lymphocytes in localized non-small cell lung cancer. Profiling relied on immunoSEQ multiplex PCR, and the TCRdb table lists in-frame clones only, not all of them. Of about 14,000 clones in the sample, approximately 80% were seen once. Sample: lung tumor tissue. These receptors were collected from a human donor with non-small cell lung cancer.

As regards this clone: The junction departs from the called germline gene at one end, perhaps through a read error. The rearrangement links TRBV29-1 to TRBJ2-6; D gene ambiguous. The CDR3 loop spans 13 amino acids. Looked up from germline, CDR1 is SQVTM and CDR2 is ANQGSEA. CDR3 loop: CSVEGSGANVLTF. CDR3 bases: TGCAGCGTGGAAGGTTCTGGGGCCAACGTCCTGACTTTC.

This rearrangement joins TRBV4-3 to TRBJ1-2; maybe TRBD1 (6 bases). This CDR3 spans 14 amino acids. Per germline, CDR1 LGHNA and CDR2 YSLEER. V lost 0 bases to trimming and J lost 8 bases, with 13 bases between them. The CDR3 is CASSQDLQGWGYTF. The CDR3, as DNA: TGCGCCAGCAGCCAAGATTTGCAGGGGTGGGGCTACACCTTC.

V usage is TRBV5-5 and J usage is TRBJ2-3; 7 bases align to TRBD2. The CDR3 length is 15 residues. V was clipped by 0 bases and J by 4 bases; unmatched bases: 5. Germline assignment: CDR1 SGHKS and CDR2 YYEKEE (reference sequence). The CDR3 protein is CASSLAGGFSDTQYF. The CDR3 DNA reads TGTGCCAGCAGCTTGGCGGGAGGATTCTCAGATACGCAGTATTTT.

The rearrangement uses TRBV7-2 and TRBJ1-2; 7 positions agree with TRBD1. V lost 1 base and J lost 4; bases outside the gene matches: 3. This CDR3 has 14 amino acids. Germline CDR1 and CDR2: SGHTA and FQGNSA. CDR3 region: CASSLDRGPYGYTF. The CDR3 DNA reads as TGTGCCAGCAGCTTAGACAGGGGCCCCTATGGCTACACCTTC.

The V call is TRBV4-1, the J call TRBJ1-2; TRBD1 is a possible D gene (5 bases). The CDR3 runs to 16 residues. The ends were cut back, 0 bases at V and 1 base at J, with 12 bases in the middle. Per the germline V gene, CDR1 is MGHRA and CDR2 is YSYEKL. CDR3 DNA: TGCGCCAGCAGCCAAGACTGGACATCAATTAACTATGGCTACACCTTC. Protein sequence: CASSQDWTSINYGYTF.

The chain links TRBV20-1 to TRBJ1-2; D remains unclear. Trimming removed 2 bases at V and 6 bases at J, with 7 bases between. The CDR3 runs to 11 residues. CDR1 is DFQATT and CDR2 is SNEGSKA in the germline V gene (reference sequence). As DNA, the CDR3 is TGCAGTGCTAGAAGGACTCATGGCTACACCTTC. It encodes CSARRTHGYTF.

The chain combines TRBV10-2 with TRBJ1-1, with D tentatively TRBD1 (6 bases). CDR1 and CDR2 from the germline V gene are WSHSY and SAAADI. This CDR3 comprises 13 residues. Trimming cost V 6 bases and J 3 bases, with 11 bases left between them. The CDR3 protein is CASSNREDTEAFF. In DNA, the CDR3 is TGCGCCAGCAGCAACAGGGAGGACACTGAAGCTTTCTTT.

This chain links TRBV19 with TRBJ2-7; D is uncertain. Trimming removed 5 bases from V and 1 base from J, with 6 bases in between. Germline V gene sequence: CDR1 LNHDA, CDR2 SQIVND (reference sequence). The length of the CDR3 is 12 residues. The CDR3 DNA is TGTGCCAGTAGTCTCGGTTCCTACGAGCAGTACTTC. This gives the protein CASSLGSYEQYF.

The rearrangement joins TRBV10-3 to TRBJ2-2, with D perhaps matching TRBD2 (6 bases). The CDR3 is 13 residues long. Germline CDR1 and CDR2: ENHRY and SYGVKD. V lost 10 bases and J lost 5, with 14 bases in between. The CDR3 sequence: CATRLEKTGELFF. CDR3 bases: TGTGCCACCCGACTAGAGAAAACCGGGGAGCTGTTTTTT.

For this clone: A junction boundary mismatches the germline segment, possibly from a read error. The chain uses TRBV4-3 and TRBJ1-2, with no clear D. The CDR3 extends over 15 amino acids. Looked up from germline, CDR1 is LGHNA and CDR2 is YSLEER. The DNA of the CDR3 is TGCGCCAGCAGCCAAGAAAGTCACGGGAACTCTGGCTACACCTTC. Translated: CASSQESHGNSGYTF.

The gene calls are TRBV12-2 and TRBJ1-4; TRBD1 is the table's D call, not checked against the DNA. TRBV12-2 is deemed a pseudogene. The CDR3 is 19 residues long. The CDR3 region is CASRLERGDRELGYEKLFF. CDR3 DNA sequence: TGTGCAAGTCGCTTAGAAAGAGGGGACAGGGAGCTCGGGTATGAAAAACTGTTTTTT.

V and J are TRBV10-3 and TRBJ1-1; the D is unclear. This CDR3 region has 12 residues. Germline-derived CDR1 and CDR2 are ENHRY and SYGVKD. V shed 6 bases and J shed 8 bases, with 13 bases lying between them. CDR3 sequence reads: CAIRPGTGEAFF. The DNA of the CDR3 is TGTGCCATCAGGCCCGGTACTGGCGAAGCTTTCTTT.

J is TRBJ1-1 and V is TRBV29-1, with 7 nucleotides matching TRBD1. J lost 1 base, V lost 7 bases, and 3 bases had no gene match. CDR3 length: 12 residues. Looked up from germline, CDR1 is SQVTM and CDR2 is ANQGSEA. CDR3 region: CSGRQGNTEAFF. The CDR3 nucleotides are TGCAGCGGCCGACAGGGGAACACTGAAGCTTTCTTT.

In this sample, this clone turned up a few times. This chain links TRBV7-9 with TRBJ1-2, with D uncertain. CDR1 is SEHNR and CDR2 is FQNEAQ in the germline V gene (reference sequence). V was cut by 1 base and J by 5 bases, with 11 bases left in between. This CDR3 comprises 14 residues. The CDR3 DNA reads TGTGCCAGCAGCTTAGAAGTGAGGAGATATGGCTACACCTTC. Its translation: CASSLEVRRYGYTF.

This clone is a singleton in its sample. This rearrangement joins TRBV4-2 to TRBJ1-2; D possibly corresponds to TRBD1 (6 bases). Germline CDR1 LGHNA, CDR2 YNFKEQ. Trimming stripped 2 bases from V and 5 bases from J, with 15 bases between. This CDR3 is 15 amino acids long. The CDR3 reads CASSQSHTGSYGYTF. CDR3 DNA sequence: TGTGCCAGCAGCCAATCGCACACAGGGTCTTATGGCTACACCTTC.

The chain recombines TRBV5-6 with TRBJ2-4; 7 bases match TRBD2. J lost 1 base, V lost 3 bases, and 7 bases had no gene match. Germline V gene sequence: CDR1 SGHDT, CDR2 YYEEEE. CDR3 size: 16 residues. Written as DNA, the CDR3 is TGTGCCAGCAGCTGGGGGGGAGTAGGGGCCAAAAACATTCAGTACTTC. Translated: CASSWGGVGAKNIQYF.

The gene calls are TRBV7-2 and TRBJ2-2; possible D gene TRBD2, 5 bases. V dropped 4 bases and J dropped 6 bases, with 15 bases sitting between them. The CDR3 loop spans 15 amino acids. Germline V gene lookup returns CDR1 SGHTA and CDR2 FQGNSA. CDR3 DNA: TGTGCCAGCAGCTCCCCCACTAGTAGCCCCGGGGAGCTGTTTTTT. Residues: CASSSPTSSPGELFF.

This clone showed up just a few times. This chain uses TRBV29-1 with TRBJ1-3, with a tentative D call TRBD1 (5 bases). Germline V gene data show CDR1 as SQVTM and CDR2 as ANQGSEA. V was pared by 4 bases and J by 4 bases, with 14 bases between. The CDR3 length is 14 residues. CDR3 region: CSVGSQEGGNTIYF. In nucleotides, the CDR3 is TGCAGCGTTGGGTCCCAGGAGGGGGGAAACACCATATATTTT.

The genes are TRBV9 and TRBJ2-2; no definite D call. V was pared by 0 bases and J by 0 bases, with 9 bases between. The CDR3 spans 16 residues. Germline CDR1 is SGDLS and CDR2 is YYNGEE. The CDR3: CASSVGVSPNTGELFF. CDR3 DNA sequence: TGTGCCAGCAGCGTAGGGGTTAGCCCGAACACCGGGGAGCTGTTTTTT.

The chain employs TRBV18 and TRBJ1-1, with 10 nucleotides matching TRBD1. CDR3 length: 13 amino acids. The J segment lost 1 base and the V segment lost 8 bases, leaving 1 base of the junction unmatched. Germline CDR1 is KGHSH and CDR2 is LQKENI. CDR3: CASRQGANTEAFF. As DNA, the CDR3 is TGTGCCAGCAGACAGGGGGCGAACACTGAAGCTTTCTTT. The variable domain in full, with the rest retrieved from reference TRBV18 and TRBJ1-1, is NAGVMQNPRHLVRRRGQEARLRCSPMKGHSHVYWYRQLPEEGLKFMVYLQKENIIDESGMPKERFSAEFPKEGPSILRIQQVVRGDSAAYFCASRQGANTEAFFGQGTRLTVV.

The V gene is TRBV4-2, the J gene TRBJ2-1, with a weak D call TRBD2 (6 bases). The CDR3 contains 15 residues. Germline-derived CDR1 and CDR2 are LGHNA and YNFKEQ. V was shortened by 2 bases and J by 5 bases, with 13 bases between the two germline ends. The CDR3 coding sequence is TGTGCCAGCAGCCAATTGGGGGGAGCGAACAATGAGCAGTTCTTC. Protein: CASSQLGGANNEQFF.

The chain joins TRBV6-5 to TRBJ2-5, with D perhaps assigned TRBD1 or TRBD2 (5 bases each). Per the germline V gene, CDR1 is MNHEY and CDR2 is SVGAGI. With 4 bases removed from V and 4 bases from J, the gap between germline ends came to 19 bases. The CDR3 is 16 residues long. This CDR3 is CASSLSGQTSTETQYF. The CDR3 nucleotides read TGTGCCAGCAGTTTGTCGGGGCAGACGTCTACAGAGACCCAGTACTTC.

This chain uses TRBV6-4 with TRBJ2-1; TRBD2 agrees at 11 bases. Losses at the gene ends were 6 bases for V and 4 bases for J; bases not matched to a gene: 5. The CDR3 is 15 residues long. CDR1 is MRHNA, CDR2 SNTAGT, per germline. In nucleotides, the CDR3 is TGTGCCAGCAGCGACGGGACTAGCGGTTACAATGAGCAGTTCTTC. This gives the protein CASSDGTSGYNEQFF.

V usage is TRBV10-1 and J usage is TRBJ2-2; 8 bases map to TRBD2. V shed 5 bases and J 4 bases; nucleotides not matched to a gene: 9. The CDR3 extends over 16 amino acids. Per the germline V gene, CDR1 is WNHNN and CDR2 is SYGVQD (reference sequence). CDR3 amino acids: CASSSGLAGITGELFF. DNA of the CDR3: TGCGCCAGCAGTTCCGGGCTAGCGGGTATCACCGGGGAGCTGTTTTTT.

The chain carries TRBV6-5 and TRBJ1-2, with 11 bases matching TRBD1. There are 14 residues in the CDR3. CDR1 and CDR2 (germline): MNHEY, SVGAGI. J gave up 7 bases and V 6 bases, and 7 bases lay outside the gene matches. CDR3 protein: CASSRGQGAIGYTF. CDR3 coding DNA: TGTGCCAGCAGCCGTGGACAGGGGGCGATTGGCTACACCTTC.

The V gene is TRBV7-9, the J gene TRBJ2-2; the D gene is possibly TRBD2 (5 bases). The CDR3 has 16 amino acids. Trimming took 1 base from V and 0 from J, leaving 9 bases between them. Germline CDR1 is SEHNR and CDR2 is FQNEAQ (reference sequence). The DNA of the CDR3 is TGTGCCAGCAGCTTAGATATCGGGGCGAACACCGGGGAGCTGTTTTTT. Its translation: CASSLDIGANTGELFF.

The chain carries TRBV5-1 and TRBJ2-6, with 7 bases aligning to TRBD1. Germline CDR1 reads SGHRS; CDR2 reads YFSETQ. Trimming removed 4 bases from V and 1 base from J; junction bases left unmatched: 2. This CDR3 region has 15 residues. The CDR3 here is CASSQTGSGANVLTF. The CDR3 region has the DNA TGCGCCAGCAGCCAGACAGGGTCTGGGGCCAACGTCCTGACTTTC. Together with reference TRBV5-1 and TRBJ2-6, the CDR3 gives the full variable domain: KAGVTQTPRYLIKTRGQQVTLSCSPISGHRSVSWYQQTPGQGLQFLFEYFSETQRNKGNFPGRFSGRQFSNSRSEMNVSTLELGDSALYLCASSQTGSGANVLTFGAGSRLTVL.

For the CDR3, the DNA is TGCGCCAGCAGTAGAGGGGGCGATAGTGGCTACACCTTC. Translating gives CASSRGGDSGYTF. V and J are TRBV5-1 and TRBJ1-2; 7 bases are shared with TRBD1. The CDR3 runs to 13 residues. CDR1 SGHRS and CDR2 YFSETQ come from the germline V gene. J lost 7 bases, V lost 5 bases, and 8 bases had no gene match.

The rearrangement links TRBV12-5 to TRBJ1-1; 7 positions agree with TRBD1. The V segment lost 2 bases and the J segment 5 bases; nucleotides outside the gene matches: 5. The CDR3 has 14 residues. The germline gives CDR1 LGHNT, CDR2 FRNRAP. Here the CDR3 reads CASGLMTGMTEAFF. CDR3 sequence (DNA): TGTGCTAGTGGTTTGATGACAGGGATGACTGAAGCTTTCTTT.

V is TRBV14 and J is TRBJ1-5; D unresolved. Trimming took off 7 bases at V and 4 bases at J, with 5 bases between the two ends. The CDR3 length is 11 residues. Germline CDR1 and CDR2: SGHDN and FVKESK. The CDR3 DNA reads TGTGCCAGCACCGTAAATCAGCCCCAGCATTTT. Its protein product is CASTVNQPQHF.

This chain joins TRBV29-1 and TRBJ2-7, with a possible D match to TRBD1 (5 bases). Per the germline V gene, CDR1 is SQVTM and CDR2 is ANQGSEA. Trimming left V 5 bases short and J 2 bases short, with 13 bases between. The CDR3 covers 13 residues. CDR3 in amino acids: CSVRRTSPYEQYF. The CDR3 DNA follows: TGCAGCGTTCGCAGGACATCTCCCTACGAGCAGTACTTC.

The CDR3 here is CSGTDQETQYF. The CDR3 DNA reads as TGCAGCGGGACAGATCAAGAGACCCAGTACTTC. This sequence joins TRBV29-1 and TRBJ2-5; TRBD1 is a possible D gene (6 bases). CDR1 and CDR2 (germline): SQVTM, ANQGSEA. V dropped 7 bases and J dropped 2 bases, with 8 bases sitting between them. The CDR3 runs 11 residues.